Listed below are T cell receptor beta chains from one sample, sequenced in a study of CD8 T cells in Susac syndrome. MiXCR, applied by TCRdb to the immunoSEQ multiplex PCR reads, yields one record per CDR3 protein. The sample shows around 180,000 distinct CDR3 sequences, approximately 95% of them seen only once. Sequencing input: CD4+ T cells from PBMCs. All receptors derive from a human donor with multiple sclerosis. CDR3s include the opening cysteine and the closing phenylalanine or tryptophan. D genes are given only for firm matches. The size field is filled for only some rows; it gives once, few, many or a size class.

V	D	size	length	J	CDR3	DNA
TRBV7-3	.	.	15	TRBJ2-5	CASSLNGGGGETQYF	TGTGCCAGCAGCTTAAATGGGGGAGGTGGGGAGACCCAGTACTTC
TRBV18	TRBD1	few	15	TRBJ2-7	CASSPPGQGSREQYF	TGTGCCAGCTCACCCCCTGGACAGGGGAGTCGCGAGCAGTACTTC
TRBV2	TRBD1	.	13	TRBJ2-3	CASSSDRGDTQYF	TGTGCCAGCAGTAGCGACAGGGGAGATACGCAGTATTTT
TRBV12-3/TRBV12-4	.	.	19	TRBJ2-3	CASSFIQRNPANNTDTQYF	TGTGCCAGCAGTTTCATACAGCGGAACCCAGCAAACAACACAGATACGCAGTATTTT
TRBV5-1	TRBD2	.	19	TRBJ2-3	CASSPVGLAGVGGTDTQYF	TGCGCCAGCAGCCCGGTGGGACTAGCGGGAGTAGGTGGCACAGATACGCAGTATTTT
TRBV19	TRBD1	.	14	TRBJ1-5	CASTQGAGNQPQHF	TGTGCCAGTACACAGGGGGCAGGGAATCAGCCCCAGCATTTT
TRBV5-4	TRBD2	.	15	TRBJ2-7	CASSPGGTRPFEQYF	TGTGCCAGCAGCCCCGGCGGGACTAGACCCTTCGAGCAGTACTTC
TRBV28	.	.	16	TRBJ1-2	CASSLITGDTVYGYTF	TGTGCCAGCAGTTTAATCACAGGTGATACGGTCTATGGCTACACCTTC
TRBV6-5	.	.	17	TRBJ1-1	CASSYSRSGAMNTEAFF	TGTGCCAGCAGTTACTCGAGATCGGGGGCAATGAACACTGAAGCTTTCTTT
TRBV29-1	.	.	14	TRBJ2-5	CSVEGRLTQETQYF	TGCAGCGTAGAGGGACGGCTAACCCAAGAGACCCAGTACTTC
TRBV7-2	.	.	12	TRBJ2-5	CASSPRVYTQYF	TGTGCCAGCAGCCCTAGAGTGTACACCCAGTACTTC
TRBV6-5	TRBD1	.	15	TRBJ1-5	CASSPGQYSNQPQHF	TGTGCCAGCAGCCCGGGACAGTATAGCAATCAGCCCCAGCATTTT
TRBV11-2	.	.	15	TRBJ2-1	CASSVGSSSYNEQFF	TGTGCCAGCTCGGTGGGGTCGAGCTCCTACAATGAGCAGTTCTTC